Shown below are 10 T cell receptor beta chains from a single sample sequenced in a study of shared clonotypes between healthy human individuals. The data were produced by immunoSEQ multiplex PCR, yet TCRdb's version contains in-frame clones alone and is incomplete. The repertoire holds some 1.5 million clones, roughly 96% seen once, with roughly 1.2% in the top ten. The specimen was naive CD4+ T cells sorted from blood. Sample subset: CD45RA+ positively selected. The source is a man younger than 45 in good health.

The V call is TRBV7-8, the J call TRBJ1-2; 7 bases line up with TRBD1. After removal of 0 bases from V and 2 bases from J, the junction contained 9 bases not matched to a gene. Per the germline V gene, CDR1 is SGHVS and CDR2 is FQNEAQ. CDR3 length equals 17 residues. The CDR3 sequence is CASSLALRDRLNYGYTF. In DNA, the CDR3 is TGTGCCAGCAGCTTAGCGCTACGGGACAGACTAAACTATGGCTACACCTTC.

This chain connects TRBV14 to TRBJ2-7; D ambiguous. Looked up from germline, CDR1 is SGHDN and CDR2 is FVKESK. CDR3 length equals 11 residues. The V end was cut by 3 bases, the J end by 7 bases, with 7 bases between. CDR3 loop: CASSHGSEQYF. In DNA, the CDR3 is TGTGCCAGCAGCCACGGGTCAGAGCAGTACTTC.

The DNA of the CDR3 is TGTGCCAGCAGTTTACCCCGGGCTAGCGGTGCGGGGTACGAGCAGTACTTC. Amino acid sequence: CASSLPRASGAGYEQYF. This chain links TRBV27 with TRBJ2-7, with 7 nucleotides matching TRBD2. J lost 4 bases, V lost 2 bases, and 14 bases had no gene match. CDR1 and CDR2 (germline): MNHEY, SMNVEV (reference sequence). This CDR3 has 17 amino acids.

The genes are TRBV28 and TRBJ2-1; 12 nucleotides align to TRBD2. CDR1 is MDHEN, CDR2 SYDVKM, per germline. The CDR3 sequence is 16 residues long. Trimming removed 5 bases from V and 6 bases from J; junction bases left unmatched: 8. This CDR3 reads CASSPLRLAGANEQFF. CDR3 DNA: TGTGCCAGCAGTCCTCTCAGACTAGCGGGAGCCAATGAGCAGTTCTTC.

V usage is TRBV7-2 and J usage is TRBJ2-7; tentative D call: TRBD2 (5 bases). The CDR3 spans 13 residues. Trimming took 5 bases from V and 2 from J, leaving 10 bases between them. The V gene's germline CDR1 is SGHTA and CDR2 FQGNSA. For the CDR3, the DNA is TGTGCCAGCAGCCCCGCCGGGACCTACGAGCAGTACTTC. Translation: CASSPAGTYEQYF.

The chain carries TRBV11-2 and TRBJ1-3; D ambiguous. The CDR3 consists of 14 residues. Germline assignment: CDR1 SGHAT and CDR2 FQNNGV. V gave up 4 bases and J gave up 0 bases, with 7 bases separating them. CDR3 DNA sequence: TGTGCCAGCAGCTCCTCAATCTCTGGAAACACCATATATTTT. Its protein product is CASSSSISGNTIYF.

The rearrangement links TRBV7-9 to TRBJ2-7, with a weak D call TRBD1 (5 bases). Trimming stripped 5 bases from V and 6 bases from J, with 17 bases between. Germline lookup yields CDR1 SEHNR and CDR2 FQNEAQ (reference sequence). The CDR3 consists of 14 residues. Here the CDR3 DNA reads TGTGCCAGCAGCCCTAGACAGACCGCCTCCGAGCAGTACTTC. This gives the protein CASSPRQTASEQYF.

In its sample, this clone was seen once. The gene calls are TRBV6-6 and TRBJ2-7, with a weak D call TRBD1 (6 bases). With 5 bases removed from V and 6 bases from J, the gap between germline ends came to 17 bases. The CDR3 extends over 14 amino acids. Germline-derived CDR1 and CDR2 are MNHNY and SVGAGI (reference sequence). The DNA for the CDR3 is TGTGCCAGCAGTAGCGGCAGGGGATTTAGCGAGCAGTACTTC. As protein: CASSSGRGFSEQYF.

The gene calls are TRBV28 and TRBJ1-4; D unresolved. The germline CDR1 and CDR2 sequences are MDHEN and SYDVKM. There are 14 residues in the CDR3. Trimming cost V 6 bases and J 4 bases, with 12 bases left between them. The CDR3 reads CASSPTRDNEKLFF. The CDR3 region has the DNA TGTGCCAGCAGCCCTACAAGAGATAATGAAAAACTGTTTTTT. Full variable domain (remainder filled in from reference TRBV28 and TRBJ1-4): DVKVTQSSRYLVKRTGEKVFLECVQDMDHENMFWYRQDPGLGLRLIYFSYDVKMKEKGDIPEGYSVSREKKERFSLILESASTNQTSMYLCASSPTRDNEKLFFGSGTQLSVL.

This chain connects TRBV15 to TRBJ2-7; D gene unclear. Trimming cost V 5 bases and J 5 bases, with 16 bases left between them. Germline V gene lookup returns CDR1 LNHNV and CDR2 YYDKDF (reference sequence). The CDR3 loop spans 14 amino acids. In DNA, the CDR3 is TGTGCCACCAGCGGAACTGCCTGGAGCCACGAGCAGTACTTC. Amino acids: CATSGTAWSHEQYF.